The 16 T cell receptor beta chains below were found in one sample sequenced in a study of cytomegalovirus exposure and HLA in healthy donors. It was with 60 Vbeta and 13 Jbeta primers that the PCR ran. Clones were sequenced by immunoSEQ multiplex PCR, and TCRdb holds only the in-frame ones, with some missing. The sample includes 100,000 to 150,000 clones, around 80% seen only once; the top ten take over 3%. Sequences were obtained from PBMCs. These receptors came from a woman aged 40 to 49 in good health and CMV-seronegative.

The chain is built from TRBV2 and TRBJ1-5, with D unclear. The CDR3 covers 13 residues. Germline assignment: CDR1 SNHLY and CDR2 FYNNEI. The V and J ends lost 8 bases and 1 base respectively, with 9 bases between them. CDR3 sequence (DNA): TGTGCCAGCGCCCGCGAAAGCAATCAGCCCCAGCATTTT. The encoded protein is CASARESNQPQHF.

This chain uses TRBV29-1 with TRBJ2-3; 12 bases map to TRBD2. CDR3 length equals 14 residues. J gave up 3 bases and V 5 bases, and 3 bases lay outside the gene matches. The germline V gene has CDR1 SQVTM and CDR2 ANQGSEA. CDR3 bases: TGCAGCGTTCCGGGACTAGCGGGTACAGATACGCAGTATTTT. Translated: CSVPGLAGTDTQYF.

The chain uses TRBV9 and TRBJ2-2, with 8 bases fitting TRBD1. Trimming removed 0 bases from V and 5 bases from J; junction bases left unmatched: 0. Germline V gives CDR1 SGDLS, CDR2 YYNGEE. The CDR3 runs 14 residues. The CDR3 region is CASSVGQGTGELFF. The CDR3 nucleotides are TGTGCCAGCAGCGTAGGACAGGGGACCGGGGAGCTGTTTTTT.

In this sample, this clone turned up a few times. In nucleotides, the CDR3 is TGTGCCAGCAGACTTGGGACAGGGGGCACCCAGTACTTC. Protein: CASRLGTGGTQYF. The chain combines TRBV7-9 with TRBJ2-5; 12 bases match TRBD1. Germline trimming cut 6 bases from V and 8 bases from J; bases unmatched to any gene: 4. In germline, CDR1 is SEHNR, CDR2 FQNEAQ (reference sequence). The CDR3 loop spans 13 amino acids.

V is TRBV4-2 and J is TRBJ2-7; 11 bases agree with TRBD2. V dropped 8 bases and J dropped 3; count of bases not matched to a gene: 6. The CDR3 runs 14 residues. Germline assignment: CDR1 LGHNA and CDR2 YNFKEQ. The CDR3: CASPRLAGRYEQYF. CDR3 bases: TGTGCCAGCCCCCGACTAGCGGGGCGCTACGAGCAGTACTTC.

This clone was found once. This chain uses TRBV10-1 with TRBJ1-2, with D maybe TRBD1 (6 bases). Per germline, CDR1 WNHNN and CDR2 SYGVQD (reference sequence). V lost 9 bases and J lost 5, with 13 bases in between. CDR3 length: 12 residues. DNA for the CDR3: TGCGCCAGTCGACAGGCCCTATATGGCTACACCTTC. It encodes CASRQALYGYTF.

The gene calls are TRBV7-9 and TRBJ1-1; the match to TRBD1 covers 11 bases. The germline V gene has CDR1 SEHNR and CDR2 FQNEAQ (reference sequence). The CDR3 loop spans 15 amino acids. After removal of 6 bases from V and 2 bases from J, the junction contained 5 bases not matched to a gene. CDR3 DNA: TGTGCCAGCAGACCATGGACAGGGGGCAACACTGAAGCTTTCTTT. The encoded protein is CASRPWTGGNTEAFF.

J is TRBJ2-3 and V is TRBV28, with 7 bases identical to TRBD2. V gave up 1 base and J gave up 5 bases; unmatched junction bases: 6. The CDR3 loop spans 15 amino acids. Germline V gene lookup returns CDR1 MDHEN and CDR2 SYDVKM. CDR3 loop: CASSLLGEGRDTQYF. The CDR3 nucleotides read TGTGCCAGCAGTTTATTGGGGGAGGGAAGAGATACGCAGTATTTT.

This sequence joins TRBV13 and TRBJ2-4; perhaps TRBD2 as D (6 bases). Germline V lookup: CDR1 PRHDT, CDR2 FYEKMQ (reference sequence). The V gene lost 6 bases and the J gene lost 0 bases, with 15 bases spanning the gap. The CDR3 totals 16 residues. The CDR3, as DNA: TGTGCCAGCAGTTATTCTAGCGTCCTAGCCAAAAACATTCAGTACTTC. This gives the protein CASSYSSVLAKNIQYF.

The genes are TRBV15 and TRBJ2-2, with D possibly being TRBD2 (5 bases). The V end lost 0 bases, the J end lost 1 base, and 6 bases lay between the germline ends. CDR3 length equals 15 residues. Germline CDR1 and CDR2: LNHNV and YYDKDF (reference sequence). Here the CDR3 DNA reads TGTGCCACCAGCAGAGAAGGAGGGAACACCGGGGAGCTGTTTTTT. Translated, it gives CATSREGGNTGELFF. The full variable domain, with the rest looked up from reference TRBV15 and TRBJ2-2, is DAMVIQNPRYQVTQFGKPVTLSCSQTLNHNVMYWYQQKSSQAPKLLFHYYDKDFNNEADTPDNFQSRRPNTSFCFLDIRSPGLGDTAMYLCATSREGGNTGELFFGEGSRLTVL.

This clone appeared a few times. The V call is TRBV23-1, the J call TRBJ1-1; TRBD1 matches 9 bases. TRBV23-1 is filed as an ORF, its function uncertain. J gave up 2 bases and V 0 bases, and 7 bases lay outside the gene matches. CDR3 length: 17 residues. In DNA form, the CDR3 reads TGCGCCAGCAGTCAATCATGTCGACAGGGGGTTAACACTGAAGCTTTCTTT. It translates to CASSQSCRQGVNTEAFF.

V gene TRBV5-1 combines with J gene TRBJ2-2; tentative D call: TRBD1 (5 bases). There are 16 residues in the CDR3. Germline V CDR1 and CDR2: SGHRS, YFSETQ. The V end was cut by 0 bases, the J end by 4 bases, with 13 bases between. The CDR3 coding sequence is TGCGCCAGCAGCTTGGGTTGGACAAGCGTCACCGGGGAGCTGTTTTTT. Translation gives CASSLGWTSVTGELFF.

The rearrangement uses TRBV7-9 and TRBJ1-1; the D is unclear. V was clipped by 5 bases and J by 6 bases, with 22 bases between them. The CDR3 runs to 16 residues. Germline CDR1 SEHNR, CDR2 FQNEAQ (reference sequence). The CDR3 region has the DNA TGTGCCAGCAGCCCAGGATGGGAGTCGAAACGGTCTGAAGCTTTCTTT. Translation: CASSPGWESKRSEAFF.

The rearrangement joins TRBV5-5 to TRBJ2-7; TRBD2 matches at 8 bases. Germline V lookup: CDR1 SGHKS, CDR2 YYEKEE (reference sequence). The CDR3 consists of 14 residues. V shed 0 bases, J shed 7 bases, and the junction held 6 bases outside the gene matches. CDR3 residues: CASSLAGRGGEQYF. The CDR3, as DNA: TGTGCCAGCAGCTTGGCCGGGAGGGGGGGGGAGCAGTACTTC.

V usage is TRBV29-1 and J usage is TRBJ1-5; TRBD1 aligns across 8 bases. The germline CDR1 and CDR2 sequences are SQVTM and ANQGSEA. This CDR3 comprises 13 residues. Trimming took 6 bases from V and 6 from J; bases not matched to a gene: 7. CDR3 in DNA: TGCAGCGTCGTGGACAGGGAGGGTCAGCCCCAGCATTTT. It specifies CSVVDREGQPQHF.

V gene TRBV19 combines with J gene TRBJ2-1; 9 bases map to TRBD2. The germline gives CDR1 LNHDA, CDR2 SQIVND (reference sequence). Germline trimming cut 7 bases from V and 9 bases from J; bases unmatched to any gene: 10. The CDR3 has 14 amino acids. The CDR3 loop reads CASTGTSGFGEQFF. The CDR3, as DNA: TGTGCCAGTACGGGTACTAGCGGGTTCGGTGAGCAGTTCTTC.